Only a few counts were recorded for the clone carrying this TCR beta chain. Its antigen is unidentified. Trimming at V came to 7 bases and at J to 0 bases, leaving 5 bases not matched to a gene. The CDR3 is 13 residues long. CDR1 and CDR2 from the germline V gene are SQVTM and ANQGSEA. The data stem from a study of T-cell memory formation after mild COVID-19. Study information: TCR clustering was largely donor specific.

TCRdb analysed the 5' RACE reads with MiXCR anew, one entry per CDR3 protein. Counted here are 270,000 or so distinct CDR3 sequences, 16% occurring once; the ten biggest clones make up around 23%. Study outcomes and limitations: CM and EM subsets held most contracting CD4+ clones; EMRA held CD8+ ones.

Sample: PBMCs or a T cell subset sorted from them (not recorded which). The sequence was collected from a man younger than 35 who had mild COVID-19 (a few samples of this study predate the infection). Cell type and time point are not known. The rearrangement joins TRBV29-1 to TRBJ1-2; 7 bases map to TRBD1. The CDR3 is CSAPGTANYGYTF. CDR3 DNA: TGCAGCGCCCCCGGGACAGCTAACTATGGCTACACCTTC.